This T cell receptor (beta chain) is drawn from a study of beta chain features in type 1 diabetes. About the study: Summed over all samples, the examined sorted cells came to roughly 110 million.

Findings and caveats of the study: Significant though moderate, a shortening of TCRB CDR3s appeared in all four CD4+ subsets of Type 1 diabetes patients. cDNA sequencing could over-represent cells with high TCR expression. A closer apparent resemblance between naive, central memory and Treg TCRB repertoires was seen in patients than in healthy donors.

This CDR3 region has 15 residues. Germline V gene sequence: CDR1 LNHDA, CDR2 SQIVND (reference sequence). Deletions cut 6 bases from V and 0 bases from J, with 14 bases between. As every portion of the isolated RNA was reverse transcribed, the sequencing read expressed TCRB transcripts. Here immunoSEQ multiplex PCR was the method, and the copy in TCRdb shows in-frame clones only, minus some. Of about 27,000 clones in the sample, approximately 55% were seen once. Central memory, naive, regulatory and stem cell-like memory CD4+ cells were sorted by CD45RO/CCR7/CD25/CD127/CD95/CD27. Comment on this clone: The antigen is undetermined.

Sequencing was done on a sample of Tregs from blood. The gene calls are TRBV19 and TRBJ1-2; unclear D gene. The TCR sequence derives from a woman in her late teens or twenties with type 1 diabetes. The chain's CDR3 is CASRRRPPPNYGYTF. CDR3 bases: TGTGCCAGTAGAAGGCGGCCTCCCCCTAACTATGGCTACACCTTC. Full variable domain (rest looked up from reference TRBV19 and TRBJ1-2): DGGITQSPKYLFRKEGQNVTLSCEQNLNHDAMYWYRQDPGQGLRLIYYSQIVNDFQKGDIAEGYSVSREKKESFPLTVTSAQKNPTAFYLCASRRRPPPNYGYTFGSGTRLTVV.